This record covers a single T cell receptor beta chain. The antigen is not known. The data belong to a study of cytomegalovirus exposure and HLA in healthy donors. This CDR3 contains 11 residues. Trimming stripped 5 bases from V and 13 bases from J, with 14 bases between. The germline V gene has CDR1 KGHSH and CDR2 LQKENI. Samples came from healthy bone marrow donors. Study conclusions and caveats: In a later analysis, the majority of CMV-associated beta chains seemingly showed HLA restriction.

Primers: 60 Vbeta forward and 13 Jbeta reverse. This table comes from immunoSEQ multiplex PCR, and its TCRdb copy is limited to in-frame clones, with some not included. The table has some 70,000 clones, about three quarters seen once. The V call is TRBV18, the J call TRBJ1-2; tentatively, D is TRBD1 (6 bases). The source material was PBMCs. The TCR was taken from a man younger than 35 in good health and CMV-seronegative. CDR3 in amino acids: CASSSRTVTTF. For the CDR3, the DNA is TGTGCCAGCTCATCGAGGACAGTTACCACCTTC.